What follows describes a single T cell receptor beta chain. These data come from a study of shared clonotypes between healthy human individuals. Across the study: A donor's plate count was three for CD4 naive and three for CD4 memory; CD8 naive had two and CD8 memory one.

Naive CD8 isolation took CD45RO-negative cells positively selected for CCR7 and excluded terminally differentiated effector memory CD45RA+ cells. The V end lost 1 base, the J end lost 7 bases, and 8 bases lay between the germline ends. Per the germline V gene, CDR1 is MDHEN and CDR2 is SYDVKM. The CDR3 consists of 13 residues. Per the original data handling: Because ImmunoSEQ provided only junction sequences with no quality scores, the filtering differed. TCRdb's table, derived via immunoSEQ multiplex PCR, lists solely in-frame clones and lacks some. That table furnishes V, J and clone size, whereas the DNA furnished D and trimming. The data show about 1,900,000 clones, roughly 94% seen once.

What was sequenced was naive CD8+ T cells sorted from blood. This clonotype originated in a man aged 18 to 30 in good health. The V gene is TRBV28, the J gene TRBJ1-5; D uncertain. In nucleotides, the CDR3 is TGTGCCAGCAGTTTATCGTGGGAACAGCCCCAGCATTTT. Its protein is CASSLSWEQPQHF.